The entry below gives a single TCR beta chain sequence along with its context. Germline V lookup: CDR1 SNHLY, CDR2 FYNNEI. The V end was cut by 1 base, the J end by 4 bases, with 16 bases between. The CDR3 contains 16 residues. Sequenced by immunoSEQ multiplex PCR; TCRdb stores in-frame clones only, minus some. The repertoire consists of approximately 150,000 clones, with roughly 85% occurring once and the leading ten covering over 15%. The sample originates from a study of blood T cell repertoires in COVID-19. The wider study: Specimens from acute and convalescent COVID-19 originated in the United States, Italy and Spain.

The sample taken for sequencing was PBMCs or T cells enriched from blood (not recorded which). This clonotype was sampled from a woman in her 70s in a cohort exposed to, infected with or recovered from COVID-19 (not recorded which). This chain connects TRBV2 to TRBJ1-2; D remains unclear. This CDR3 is CASSEVEGWIVYGYTF. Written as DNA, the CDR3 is TGTGCCAGCAGTGAAGTGGAGGGTTGGATCGTCTATGGCTACACCTTC.